Listed below are T cell receptor beta chains from one sample, sequenced in a study of blood T cell repertoires in COVID-19. TCRdb keeps only in-frame clones here, not all; method: immunoSEQ multiplex PCR. The sample includes 65,000 to 95,000 clones, 89% of them seen just once. The sample taken for sequencing was peripheral blood. These receptor sequences come from a man aged 65 to 85 with active or convalescent COVID-19. CDR3s include the opening cysteine and the closing phenylalanine or tryptophan. D genes are given only for firm matches. Clone size appears in some rows only: once, few, many, or a class for an expanded clone.

abundance: .
v_gene: TRBV7-2
j_gene: TRBJ1-2
d_gene: TRBD1
CDR3nt: TGTGCCAGCAGCTTACGACAGGGGGATGGCTACACCTTC
CDR3aa: CASSLRQGDGYTF

abundance: .
v_gene: TRBV27
j_gene: TRBJ1-1
d_gene: .
CDR3nt: TGTGCCAGCAGTCGGACGCAGGGAGGGATGAACACTGAAGCTTTCTTT
CDR3aa: CASSRTQGGMNTEAFF

abundance: .
v_gene: TRBV4-3
j_gene: TRBJ2-2
d_gene: .
CDR3nt: TGCGCCAGCAGCCAAGCACGGGGTAGGACCGGGGAGCTGTTTTTT
CDR3aa: CASSQARGRTGELFF

abundance: .
v_gene: TRBV7-2
j_gene: TRBJ2-3
d_gene: TRBD1
CDR3nt: TGTGCCAGCAGCCCTGACAGGGCGGCGAACACAGATACGCAGTATTTT
CDR3aa: CASSPDRAANTDTQYF

abundance: .
v_gene: TRBV7-9
j_gene: TRBJ1-4
d_gene: TRBD1
CDR3nt: TGTGCCAGCAGCAGGGGGCAGGGCGAAAAACTGTTTTTT
CDR3aa: CASSRGQGEKLFF

abundance: .
v_gene: TRBV9
j_gene: TRBJ1-2
d_gene: .
CDR3nt: TGTGCCAGCAGCTCCATCAACGTGGGCCACTATGGCTACACCTTC
CDR3aa: CASSSINVGHYGYTF

abundance: .
v_gene: TRBV15
j_gene: TRBJ2-1
d_gene: .
CDR3nt: TGTGCCACCAGCAGAGATCGGGCCAGGGGGGAAAATGAGCAGTTCTTC
CDR3aa: CATSRDRARGENEQFF

abundance: .
v_gene: TRBV7-2
j_gene: TRBJ1-1
d_gene: .
CDR3nt: TGTGCCAGCAGCCTTCTGAACACTGAAGCTTTCTTT
CDR3aa: CASSLLNTEAFF

abundance: .
v_gene: TRBV15
j_gene: TRBJ2-7
d_gene: TRBD2
CDR3nt: TGTGCCACCAGCCCGAGACTAGCGGGGGATCACGAGCAGTACTTC
CDR3aa: CATSPRLAGDHEQYF

abundance: .
v_gene: TRBV19
j_gene: TRBJ2-2
d_gene: TRBD1
CDR3nt: TGTGCCACCAGCAGGGGGCGGGATAGGAGCGGGGAGCTGTTTTTT
CDR3aa: CATSRGRDRSGELFF

abundance: .
v_gene: TRBV4-1
j_gene: TRBJ2-2
d_gene: .
CDR3nt: TGCGCCAGCAGCCAAGGGGAGACCTCCCCCGGGGAGCTGTTTTTT
CDR3aa: CASSQGETSPGELFF

abundance: .
v_gene: TRBV6-6
j_gene: TRBJ2-1
d_gene: .
CDR3nt: TGTGCCAGCAGCCGCCCCAGGGGGGCTCTAAACAATGAGCAGTTCTTC
CDR3aa: CASSRPRGALNNEQFF

abundance: .
v_gene: TRBV5-6
j_gene: TRBJ1-2
d_gene: .
CDR3nt: TGTGCCAGCAGCACCCCCGGGACATACACTAACTATGGCTACACCTTC
CDR3aa: CASSTPGTYTNYGYTF

abundance: once
v_gene: TRBV5-6
j_gene: TRBJ2-5
d_gene: .
CDR3nt: TGTGCCAGCAGCCGCCAGGCAGACCAAGAGACCCAGTACTTC
CDR3aa: CASSRQADQETQYF

abundance: .
v_gene: TRBV28
j_gene: TRBJ2-4
d_gene: TRBD1
CDR3nt: TGTGCCAGCAGTACCCGGGACAGCAAAAACATTCAGTACTTC
CDR3aa: CASSTRDSKNIQYF

abundance: .
v_gene: TRBV4-3
j_gene: TRBJ2-1
d_gene: TRBD1
CDR3nt: TGCGCCAGCAGCCCGAACAGGGGTCAGCGCCCCAATGAGCAGTTCTTC
CDR3aa: CASSPNRGQRPNEQFF

abundance: few
v_gene: TRBV9
j_gene: TRBJ2-1
d_gene: .
CDR3nt: TGTGCCAGCAGCGTAGAGAACGGGAATGAGCAGTTCTTC
CDR3aa: CASSVENGNEQFF

abundance: once
v_gene: TRBV10-3
j_gene: TRBJ2-7
d_gene: TRBD2
CDR3nt: TGTGCCATCAGCCCCACGGGGGGAGTCTACGAGCAGTACTTC
CDR3aa: CAISPTGGVYEQYF

abundance: .
v_gene: TRBV5-1
j_gene: TRBJ2-5
d_gene: .
CDR3nt: TGCGCCAGCAGCTTGAATTTGGCCAGACAAGAGACCCAGTACTTC
CDR3aa: CASSLNLARQETQYF

abundance: .
v_gene: TRBV7-9
j_gene: TRBJ1-2
d_gene: .
CDR3nt: TGTGCCAGCAGCCCTAAACAGGGTCAGAATGGCTACACCTTC
CDR3aa: CASSPKQGQNGYTF

abundance: .
v_gene: TRBV5-6
j_gene: TRBJ2-7
d_gene: TRBD1
CDR3nt: TGTGCCAGCAGGGAGACAGGGGCCCAAAACGAGCAGTACTTC
CDR3aa: CASRETGAQNEQYF

abundance: .
v_gene: TRBV24-1
j_gene: TRBJ2-5
d_gene: .
CDR3nt: TGTGCCACCAGTGACTTTTCCAGGGGTTTCGAGACCCAGTACTTC
CDR3aa: CATSDFSRGFETQYF